The 30 T cell receptor beta chains reported below all come from one sample, sequenced in a study of cytomegalovirus exposure and HLA in healthy donors. With 60 Vbeta and 13 Jbeta primers, the PCR was carried out. Clones were sequenced by immunoSEQ multiplex PCR, and TCRdb holds only the in-frame ones, with some missing. The data include about 130,000 clones; the top ten clones carry approximately 0.99%. Sequencing was performed on PBMCs. These receptors all come from a man younger than 35 in good health and CMV-seronegative.

This chain joins TRBV27 and TRBJ2-1; weak D call: TRBD1 (5 bases). The CDR3 consists of 14 residues. Germline-derived CDR1 and CDR2 are MNHEY and SMNVEV (reference sequence). Trimming took off 6 bases at V and 4 bases at J, with 13 bases between the two ends. The CDR3 is CASRVTVAYNEQFF. The CDR3 bases are TGTGCCAGCAGGGTGACAGTCGCATACAATGAGCAGTTCTTC.

The genes are TRBV4-1 and TRBJ2-5; D is uncertain. The J call may be faulty, since TRBJ2-7 better matches the DNA end. CDR1 and CDR2 (germline): MGHRA, YSYEKL. The CDR3 length is 14 residues. The CDR3, as DNA: TGCGCCAGCAGCCAAGTCCTATTCGAATACGAGCAGTACTTC. It specifies CASSQVLFEYEQYF.

V and J are TRBV2 and TRBJ1-2, with no clear D. The germline CDR1 and CDR2 sequences are SNHLY and FYNNEI. CDR3 length: 13 amino acids. V lost 8 bases and J 6 bases, leaving 16 bases between the germline ends. The CDR3 DNA is TGTGCCAGCGCCGTGACCCCTGGAGATGGCTACACCTTC. Its protein product is CASAVTPGDGYTF.

The V call is TRBV27, the J call TRBJ2-7, with TRBD2 matching 11 bases. There are 13 residues in the CDR3. V lost 6 bases and J lost 5; bases outside the gene matches: 3. Germline values: CDR1 MNHEY, CDR2 SMNVEV (reference sequence). CDR3 amino acids: CASRLAGAHEQYF. The CDR3 DNA reads TGTGCCAGCAGACTAGCGGGAGCACACGAGCAGTACTTC.

J is TRBJ1-5 and V is TRBV28; a possible D gene is TRBD1 (5 bases). Deletions cut 6 bases from V and 4 bases from J, with 16 bases between. Germline CDR1 and CDR2: MDHEN and SYDVKM. The CDR3 is 15 amino acids. The CDR3 here is CASSLRGVRNQPQHF. CDR3 DNA sequence: TGTGCCAGCAGCCTACGGGGGGTCCGGAATCAGCCCCAGCATTTT. The whole variable domain, remainder taken from reference TRBV28 and TRBJ1-5, is DVKVTQSSRYLVKRTGEKVFLECVQDMDHENMFWYRQDPGLGLRLIYFSYDVKMKEKGDIPEGYSVSREKKERFSLILESASTNQTSMYLCASSLRGVRNQPQHFGDGTRLSIL.

The chain couples TRBV9 to TRBJ2-1, with TRBD2 identical over 7 bases. V lost 5 bases and J lost 10; bases outside the gene matches: 12. Germline lookup yields CDR1 SGDLS and CDR2 YYNGEE. CDR3 length: 14 residues. Here the CDR3 reads CASSRSYGGGEQFF. The CDR3 DNA is TGTGCCAGCAGTCGTTCCTATGGGGGGGGAGAGCAGTTCTTC.

The chain has TRBV5-6 and TRBJ2-7; TRBD1 might be the D (5 bases). Germline CDR1 is SGHDT and CDR2 is YYEEEE. The CDR3 is 16 amino acids. V gave up 2 bases and J gave up 0 bases, with 15 bases separating them. Here the CDR3 DNA reads TGTGCCAGCAGCTTAGGGGCAGAGATAAGCTCCTACGAGCAGTACTTC. It specifies CASSLGAEISSYEQYF.

Here the CDR3 DNA reads TGTGCCAGCAGCACAAGCGCCTACAATGAGCAGTTCTTC. This codes for CASSTSAYNEQFF. The genes are TRBV7-6 and TRBJ2-1; D gene ambiguous. The CDR3 is 13 residues long. Trimming shortened V by 5 bases and J by 2 bases, and 7 bases separated the two germline ends. CDR1 SGHVS and CDR2 FNYEAQ come from the germline V gene.

J is TRBJ2-7 and V is TRBV30, with 9 bases aligning to TRBD2. Germline values: CDR1 GTSNPN, CDR2 SVGIG (reference sequence). CDR3 size: 13 residues. The junction had 10 bases not matched to a gene; V was cut back by 4 bases and J by 9 bases. This CDR3 is CAWIEASGIRQYF. CDR3 in DNA: TGTGCCTGGATAGAGGCTAGCGGGATCCGGCAGTACTTC.

This chain links TRBV6-6 with TRBJ2-7; D not certain. V was pared by 0 bases and J by 0 bases, with 6 bases between. Germline V CDR1 and CDR2: MNHNY, SVGAGI (reference sequence). This CDR3 comprises 14 residues. In DNA, the CDR3 is TGTGCCAGCAGTTACTCACCCAGCTCCTACGAGCAGTACTTC. It codes for CASSYSPSSYEQYF.

In nucleotides, the CDR3 is TGTGCCAGCAGTGTACAGGGGGCTGGGGCCTACGAGCAGTACTTC. Protein product: CASSVQGAGAYEQYF. The chain carries TRBV6-5 and TRBJ2-7; the match to TRBD1 covers 9 bases. CDR1 is MNHEY, CDR2 SVGAGI, per germline. V dropped 5 bases and J dropped 2; count of bases not matched to a gene: 7. The CDR3 extends over 15 amino acids.

The chain has TRBV9 and TRBJ2-3; tentatively, D is TRBD1 (6 bases). The V end was cut by 4 bases, the J end by 2 bases, with 17 bases between. Germline V gene data show CDR1 as SGDLS and CDR2 as YYNGEE. CDR3 length equals 16 residues. CDR3 region: CASSPPGTKATDTQYF. CDR3 bases: TGTGCCAGCAGCCCTCCCGGGACAAAGGCCACAGATACGCAGTATTTT.

The rearrangement links TRBV19 to TRBJ2-5, with 8 bases lining up with TRBD1. Germline V gene data show CDR1 as LNHDA and CDR2 as SQIVND (reference sequence). The length of the CDR3 is 13 residues. The trim removed 7 bases at V and 4 bases at J, leaving 5 bases unmatched. CDR3 region: CASKARGRETQYF. As DNA, the CDR3 is TGTGCCAGTAAGGCCAGGGGGCGAGAGACCCAGTACTTC.

J is TRBJ1-1 and V is TRBV6-5; D gene uncertain. Germline-derived CDR1 and CDR2 are MNHEY and SVGAGI. Trimming shortened V by 7 bases and J by 0 bases, and 9 bases separated the two germline ends. The CDR3 loop spans 13 amino acids. CDR3: CASMAGMNTEAFF. The CDR3 nucleotides read TGTGCCAGCATGGCAGGAATGAACACTGAAGCTTTCTTT.

The genes are TRBV2 and TRBJ2-5, with D tentatively TRBD1 (6 bases). CDR3 length equals 14 residues. The V and J ends lost 5 bases and 1 base respectively, with 11 bases between them. The germline V gene encodes CDR1 SNHLY and CDR2 FYNNEI. The CDR3 DNA follows: TGTGCCAGCAGTAGACAGGTGATCCAAGAGACCCAGTACTTC. Its protein product is CASSRQVIQETQYF.

The chain joins TRBV15 to TRBJ2-4; 10 bases match TRBD2. This CDR3 is built from 15 residues. J gave up 4 bases and V 3 bases, and 3 bases lay outside the gene matches. The germline V gene encodes CDR1 LNHNV and CDR2 YYDKDF (reference sequence). CDR3 sequence: CATSSWTSGKNIQYF. CDR3 DNA sequence: TGTGCCACCAGCAGTTGGACTAGCGGTAAAAACATTCAGTACTTC.

The chain uses TRBV27 and TRBJ1-5, with 7 bases aligning to TRBD1. V shed 2 bases, J shed 5 bases, and the junction held 15 bases outside the gene matches. Germline V gene lookup returns CDR1 MNHEY and CDR2 SMNVEV (reference sequence). The CDR3 length is 18 residues. The CDR3 region has the DNA TGTGCCAGCAGTTTAGGGATGAGAAGAACAGGGGTACATCAGCCCCAGCATTTT. Translated: CASSLGMRRTGVHQPQHF.

The chain recombines TRBV5-1 with TRBJ2-3; 8 nucleotides line up with TRBD2. CDR1 is SGHRS, CDR2 YFSETQ, per germline. The CDR3 has 16 residues. V lost 0 bases to trimming and J lost 1 base; unmatched junction nucleotides: 4. The CDR3 is CASSLAGRGRTDTQYF. Here the CDR3 DNA reads TGCGCCAGCAGCTTGGCCGGGAGGGGACGCACAGATACGCAGTATTTT.

As for this clone: One end of the junction does not line up with germline, which may come from a read error. The chain joins TRBV19 to TRBJ2-7; 9 bases align to TRBD2. The CDR3 has 16 residues. Germline assignment: CDR1 LNHDA and CDR2 SQIVND (reference sequence). The CDR3 region is CASSLDGTSSSYEQYF. Written as DNA, the CDR3 is TGTGCCAGTAGTTTAGACGGGACTAGCAGCTCCTACGAGCAGTACTTC.

The chain links TRBV5-1 to TRBJ1-1; TRBD1 matches 8 bases. The length of the CDR3 is 14 residues. Trimming cost V 4 bases and J 2 bases; bases outside gene matches: 4. Germline CDR1 and CDR2: SGHRS and YFSETQ. As DNA, the CDR3 is TGCGCCAGCAGCCCCGACAGGGGTAACACTGAAGCTTTCTTT. Amino acid sequence: CASSPDRGNTEAFF.

Comments on this clone: The same CDR3 arises from other DNA sequences in this sample as well. The genes are TRBV6-5 and TRBJ1-2, with D unresolved. Per the germline V gene, CDR1 is MNHEY and CDR2 is SVGAGI. The CDR3 contains 13 residues. Trimming took off 3 bases at V and 2 bases at J, with 7 bases between the two ends. CDR3 nucleotide sequence: TGTGCCAGCAGTTATGGGCAGAACTATGGCTACACCTTC. Translated: CASSYGQNYGYTF.

The rearrangement links TRBV7-6 to TRBJ2-7, with 9 positions matching TRBD1. Trimming took 3 bases from V and 2 from J; bases not matched to a gene: 2. CDR1 SGHVS and CDR2 FNYEAQ come from the germline V gene. CDR3 length: 14 residues. The CDR3 DNA reads as TGTGCCAGCAGCTTCGGACAGGGGCCCTACGAGCAGTACTTC. Protein: CASSFGQGPYEQYF.

The rearrangement joins TRBV5-1 to TRBJ2-7, with TRBD1 identical over 9 bases. V gave up 3 bases and J gave up 5 bases; unmatched junction bases: 6. The germline gives CDR1 SGHRS, CDR2 YFSETQ. The CDR3 is 14 residues long. The DNA for the CDR3 is TGCGCCAGCAGCTGGACAGGGGTTAAGAACGAGCAGTACTTC. This codes for CASSWTGVKNEQYF.

The V gene is TRBV28, the J gene TRBJ1-1; D unclear. Trimming removed 4 bases at V and 1 base at J, with 22 bases between. In germline, CDR1 is MDHEN, CDR2 SYDVKM. The CDR3 runs to 18 residues. As DNA, the CDR3 is TGTGCCAGCAGTTCCCACACGTCCGGACGGGGAAGGAACACTGAAGCTTTCTTT. Protein sequence: CASSSHTSGRGRNTEAFF.

The chain carries TRBV5-4 and TRBJ2-3; 10 positions match TRBD1. Per germline, CDR1 SGHNT and CDR2 YYREEE (reference sequence). The junction had 11 bases not matched to a gene; V was cut back by 7 bases and J by 6 bases. The CDR3 contains 15 residues. The chain's CDR3 is CASQARDRGLDTQYF. CDR3 nucleotides: TGTGCCAGCCAAGCCAGGGACAGGGGTTTGGATACGCAGTATTTT.

CDR3 bases: TGCACCAGCAAATCACAGGGGGAGAGGGAAAAAAATCAGCCCCAGCATTTT. It translates to CTSKSQGEREKNQPQHF. The chain is built from TRBV1 and TRBJ1-5; the listed D gene, TRBD1, was not tested against the DNA. TRBV1 counts as a pseudogene. The CDR3 covers 17 residues.

V usage is TRBV12-5 and J usage is TRBJ2-3, with D perhaps TRBD2 (5 bases). V dropped 11 bases and J dropped 6 bases, with 12 bases sitting between them. Per germline, CDR1 LGHNT and CDR2 FRNRAP. The CDR3 contains 11 residues. The CDR3 is CASLLADTQYF. The CDR3 nucleotides are TGTGCTTCACTTTTAGCGGATACGCAGTATTTT.

V usage is TRBV5-4 and J usage is TRBJ2-5, with D possibly TRBD1 on 6 matching bases. Trimming removed 0 bases at V and 7 bases at J, with 10 bases between. There are 13 residues in the CDR3. Germline V gene data show CDR1 as SGHNT and CDR2 as YYREEE (reference sequence). CDR3 nucleotides: TGTGCCAGCAGCTTGGACCTGACAGGGACCCAGTACTTC. This gives the protein CASSLDLTGTQYF.

The rearrangement links TRBV6-4 to TRBJ2-6; a possible D gene is TRBD2 (7 bases). CDR3 size: 16 residues. Trimming cost V 1 base and J 2 bases, with 9 bases left between them. Germline assignment: CDR1 MRHNA and CDR2 SNTAGT. CDR3 nucleotides: TGTGCCAGCAGTGACTGGGGGGGCCCTGGGGCCAACGTCCTGACTTTC. Protein: CASSDWGGPGANVLTF.

The J gene is TRBJ2-7, the V gene TRBV19; the D gene is possibly TRBD1 (6 bases). The V end was cut by 4 bases, the J end by 3 bases, with 22 bases between. This CDR3 is 17 amino acids long. Germline V gene lookup returns CDR1 LNHDA and CDR2 SQIVND (reference sequence). DNA for the CDR3: TGTGCCAGTAGTAAACGGCTGGGGACCGGGACACTCTACGAGCAGTACTTC. This gives the protein CASSKRLGTGTLYEQYF.